Listed below are T cell receptor beta chains from one sample, sequenced in a study of cytomegalovirus exposure and HLA in healthy donors. Assay used: immunoSEQ multiplex PCR; TCRdb lists only in-frame clones, some missing. The sample has more than 85,000 clones; approximately 79% are singletons. Sequencing input: PBMCs. The receptors here all came from a man younger than 45 in good health and CMV-seropositive. CDR3s include the opening cysteine and the closing phenylalanine or tryptophan. D genes are given only for firm matches. Part of the rows lack a size; the others show once, few, many or a class for expanded clones.

V	J	D	size	DNA	CDR3
TRBV7-2	TRBJ2-5	-	-	TGTGCCAGCAGCTTAGGGCGGGACGGTCCCCAGTACTTC	CASSLGRDGPQYF
TRBV11-2	TRBJ2-5	TRBD2	-	TGTGCCAGCAGTCCTAGCGGGGGGGGCGAGACCCAGTACTTC	CASSPSGGGETQYF
TRBV15	TRBJ2-1	-	-	TGTGCCACCAGCAGAGACAGGGTCCAGCCTTATAATGAGCAGTTCTTC	CATSRDRVQPYNEQFF
TRBV5-1	TRBJ2-5	-	-	TGCGCCAGCAGCCCGGACTCGACGGTTACAGAGACCCAGTACTTC	CASSPDSTVTETQYF
TRBV30	TRBJ2-7	TRBD1	-	TGTGCCTGGAGTGCAGGACAGGGGCTGGGGGAGCAGTACTTC	CAWSAGQGLGEQYF
TRBV19	TRBJ1-6	-	-	TGTGCCAGTAGTATTACAGGGCATAATTCACCCCTCCACTTT	CASSITGHNSPLHF
TRBV5-6	TRBJ2-3	-	-	TGTGCCAGCAGCTTGGCGGTTACCCGACTAGGAGATACGCAGTATTTT	CASSLAVTRLGDTQYF
TRBV19	TRBJ1-6	-	-	TGTGCCAGTAGTATTCTCCGGGGAGTCTATAATTCACCCCTCCACTTT	CASSILRGVYNSPLHF
TRBV30	TRBJ2-2	TRBD2	medium-sized	TGTGCCTGGACTCTAGGGACTAGTAACGGGGAGCTGTTTTTT	CAWTLGTSNGELFF
TRBV29-1	TRBJ1-2	-	-	TGCAGCGTTGATAGCGGGACCGGTGTCTATGGCTACACCTTC	CSVDSGTGVYGYTF
TRBV30	TRBJ1-5	-	-	TGTGCCTGGAGCCAGTTTAGCAATCAGCCCCAGCATTTT	CAWSQFSNQPQHF
TRBV4-1	TRBJ2-7	TRBD2	-	TGCGCCAGCAGCCACCACCCCCGAGGGAGGGTTTACGAGCAGTACTTC	CASSHHPRGRVYEQYF
TRBV7-8	TRBJ2-1	-	-	TGTGCCAGCAGCTTAGAGGAGCGGAAAATCGCGCCCTCCTACAATGAGCAGTTCTTC	CASSLEERKIAPSYNEQFF
TRBV15	TRBJ2-2	-	-	TGTGCCACCAGCAGAGATGCGGCGGTTGGGGGCCGGGAGCTGTTTTTT	CATSRDAAVGGRELFF
TRBV6-1	TRBJ1-1	TRBD1	-	TGTGCCAGTCGACAGGGGGGTTTTACTGAAGCTTTCTTT	CASRQGGFTEAFF
TRBV4-1	TRBJ2-7	-	-	TGCGCCAGCAGCCAGGGACTGATCTACGAGCAGTACTTC	CASSQGLIYEQYF
TRBV19	TRBJ2-3	-	once	TGTGCCAGTAGTATTCCCCTTGGAGCGAGCACAGATACGCAGTATTTT	CASSIPLGASTDTQYF
TRBV27	TRBJ2-1	TRBD2	once	TGTGCCAGCAGTTACGGCGGGGGGGCCCACAATGAGCAGTTCTTC	CASSYGGGAHNEQFF
TRBV19	TRBJ1-1	-	few	TGTGCCAGTAGTAACCAGGGAAGTACTGAAGCTTTCTTT	CASSNQGSTEAFF
TRBV12-5	TRBJ1-1	TRBD1	-	TGTGCTAGTGACTTAAGGGGCAGGGGGGTGATGGTGAACACTGAAGCTTTCTTT	CASDLRGRGVMVNTEAFF
TRBV2	TRBJ2-2	-	-	TGTGCCAGCAGTTTGTCTACACCGGGCACCGGGGAGCTGTTTTTT	CASSLSTPGTGELFF
TRBV19	TRBJ2-1	TRBD1	-	TGTGCCAGTAGTATGGGATCCGGGACAGCCTACAATGAGCAGTTCTTC	CASSMGSGTAYNEQFF
TRBV2	TRBJ1-1	TRBD1	few	TGTGCCAGCAGAGGCGGACAGGTGAACACTGAAGCTTTCTTT	CASRGGQVNTEAFF
TRBV7-8	TRBJ2-3	-	-	TGTGCCAGCAGCTTACGGAGGGTTGAAGATACGCAGTATTTT	CASSLRRVEDTQYF
TRBV25-1	TRBJ2-7	-	-	TGTGCCAGCAGTGACCGCTTAGGGGCGTCTTACGAGCAGTACTTC	CASSDRLGASYEQYF
TRBV7-2	TRBJ2-1	TRBD2	-	TGTGCCAGCAGCTTAGGACTAGCGGTCTCCTACAATGAGCAGTTCTTC	CASSLGLAVSYNEQFF
TRBV2	TRBJ1-1	-	once	TGTGCCAGCAGTGACCACAGGGTGGACACTGAAGCTTTCTTT	CASSDHRVDTEAFF